The rows below give T cell receptor beta chains drawn from one sample of a study of T cell responses to AZD1222 COVID-19 vaccine. Libraries were prepared by immunoSEQ multiplex PCR; TCRdb keeps only in-frame clonotypes and omits some of them. The sample records some 150,000 clones, 90% being singletons. The sample here was peripheral blood, taken on day 0 of AZD1222 vaccination. The receptors stem from an adult in good health. Each CDR3 is given with its conserved first and last residue. The order of the fields is J gene, clone size, D gene, V gene, CDR3 DNA, CDR3 protein. A D gene is named only where the DNA matches it firmly. Size values are once, few and many counts, or a class for expanded clones, and some rows have none.

J: TRBJ2-7; size: NA; D: NA; V: TRBV11-2; DNA: TGTGCCAGCAGCCTAAATCCCCTATACGAGCAGTACTTC; CDR3: CASSLNPLYEQYF
J: TRBJ2-3; size: once; D: TRBD2; V: TRBV7-6; DNA: TGTGCCAGCAGCTTAGAGGGACTAGCGGTCCCCACAGATACGCAGTATTTT; CDR3: CASSLEGLAVPTDTQYF
J: TRBJ1-1; size: NA; D: NA; V: TRBV18; DNA: TGTGCCAGCTCAGCTCTGCAGATGAACACTGAAGCTTTCTTT; CDR3: CASSALQMNTEAFF
J: TRBJ2-1; size: once; D: NA; V: TRBV5-4; DNA: TGTGCCAGCAGCCGGGACCCTAATGAGCAGTTCTTC; CDR3: CASSRDPNEQFF
J: TRBJ2-3; size: NA; D: TRBD2; V: TRBV9; DNA: TGTGCCAGCAGCGCACACGGGGGGGCGGGAGATACGCAGTATTTT; CDR3: CASSAHGGAGDTQYF
J: TRBJ1-4; size: NA; D: NA; V: TRBV14; DNA: TGTGCCAGCAGCCAAGAGGCCCGGAGTAATGAAAAACTGTTTTTT; CDR3: CASSQEARSNEKLFF
J: TRBJ2-1; size: NA; D: NA; V: TRBV7-8; DNA: TGTGCCAGCTATGAAAGAGGGGGGTCCTTCGGTCATGAGCAGTTCTTC; CDR3: CASYERGGSFGHEQFF
J: TRBJ2-1; size: NA; D: TRBD1; V: TRBV19; DNA: TGTGCCAGTAAGGGCTGGACAGGCGCGGGTGGTGAGCAGTTCTTC; CDR3: CASKGWTGAGGEQFF
J: TRBJ1-3; size: NA; D: NA; V: TRBV30; DNA: TGTGCCTGGAGAGGTACTGGAAACACCATATATTTT; CDR3: CAWRGTGNTIYF
J: TRBJ2-7; size: few; D: NA; V: TRBV5-1; DNA: TGCGCCAGCAGCTCTGCCCAGGTGCTGGGATTATCCGAGCAGTACTTC; CDR3: CASSSAQVLGLSEQYF
J: TRBJ1-2; size: NA; D: TRBD1; V: TRBV19; DNA: TGTGCCAGTAGCCATCGGCAGGGGGCATCTGGCTACACCTTC; CDR3: CASSHRQGASGYTF
J: TRBJ1-2; size: NA; D: NA; V: TRBV11-3; DNA: TGTGCCAGCAGCTGGGCGGTAGGCTATGGCTACACCTTC; CDR3: CASSWAVGYGYTF
J: TRBJ1-2; size: NA; D: NA; V: TRBV29-1; DNA: TGCAGCGTTGATCAGCACCCCTATGGCTACACCTTC; CDR3: CSVDQHPYGYTF
J: TRBJ1-2; size: NA; D: NA; V: TRBV23-1; DNA: TGCGCCAGCAGTCAATGGGTCGGGGGCAGCTATGGCTACACCTTC; CDR3: CASSQWVGGSYGYTF
J: TRBJ2-7; size: NA; D: TRBD2; V: TRBV6-5; DNA: TGTGCCAGCAGTTATCTAGCGGGGGGCCCTCTGGAGCAGTACTTC; CDR3: CASSYLAGGPLEQYF
J: TRBJ2-1; size: NA; D: NA; V: TRBV3-1/TRBV3-2; DNA: TGTGCCAGCAGCCAAGAACCAGGGTATGAGCAGTTCTTC; CDR3: CASSQEPGYEQFF
J: TRBJ2-7; size: NA; D: TRBD2; V: TRBV5-4; DNA: TGTGCCAGCAGCATTAGCGGGAGGAACGGCGAGCAGTACTTC; CDR3: CASSISGRNGEQYF
J: TRBJ2-3; size: NA; D: NA; V: TRBV2; DNA: TGTGCCAGCATAGGACCCTACACAGATACGCAGTATTTT; CDR3: CASIGPYTDTQYF
J: TRBJ1-5; size: NA; D: TRBD1; V: TRBV2; DNA: TGTGCCAGCAGGGATAGACAGGGCAGTCAGCCCCAGCATTTT; CDR3: CASRDRQGSQPQHF
J: TRBJ2-7; size: once; D: TRBD1; V: TRBV2; DNA: TGTGCCACCTCCGGGACAGGGGGGTCCTACGAGCAGTACTTC; CDR3: CATSGTGGSYEQYF
J: TRBJ1-6; size: few; D: TRBD1; V: TRBV2; DNA: TGTGCCAGCAAACGGACAGGCTATAATTCACCCCTCCACTTT; CDR3: CASKRTGYNSPLHF
J: TRBJ1-2; size: NA; D: NA; V: TRBV5-1; DNA: TGCGCCAGCAGCGATGGGACCCTGGATTATGGCTACACCTTC; CDR3: CASSDGTLDYGYTF
J: TRBJ1-6; size: once; D: NA; V: TRBV7-2; DNA: TGTGCCAGCAGCTTATACAGGGATTCACCCCTCCACTTT; CDR3: CASSLYRDSPLHF
J: TRBJ2-7; size: once; D: NA; V: TRBV10-1; DNA: TGCGCCAGCAGTGAGTCGAGGAGAGCGGACGAGCAGTACTTC; CDR3: CASSESRRADEQYF
J: TRBJ2-6; size: NA; D: TRBD2; V: TRBV28; DNA: TGTGCCAGCAGTTCCCTAACCGGGACTAGCGGGGGGGACTCTGGGGCCAACGTCCTGACTTTC; CDR3: CASSSLTGTSGGDSGANVLTF
J: TRBJ2-7; size: NA; D: NA; V: TRBV27; DNA: TGTGCCAGCAGTTTCCCTCCGGTGGAGCAGTACTTC; CDR3: CASSFPPVEQYF
J: TRBJ2-1; size: NA; D: NA; V: TRBV2; DNA: TGTGCCAGCAGTGAGCCTCGACAGGCAGCTTCCTACAATGAGCAGTTCTTC; CDR3: CASSEPRQAASYNEQFF
J: TRBJ1-1; size: once; D: TRBD1; V: TRBV28; DNA: TGTGCCAGCAAGAACAGGGGGAGAAACACTGAAGCTTTCTTT; CDR3: CASKNRGRNTEAFF
J: TRBJ1-3; size: few; D: NA; V: TRBV30; DNA: TGTGCCTGGATTAACCGGGAGGGAAACACCATATATTTT; CDR3: CAWINREGNTIYF